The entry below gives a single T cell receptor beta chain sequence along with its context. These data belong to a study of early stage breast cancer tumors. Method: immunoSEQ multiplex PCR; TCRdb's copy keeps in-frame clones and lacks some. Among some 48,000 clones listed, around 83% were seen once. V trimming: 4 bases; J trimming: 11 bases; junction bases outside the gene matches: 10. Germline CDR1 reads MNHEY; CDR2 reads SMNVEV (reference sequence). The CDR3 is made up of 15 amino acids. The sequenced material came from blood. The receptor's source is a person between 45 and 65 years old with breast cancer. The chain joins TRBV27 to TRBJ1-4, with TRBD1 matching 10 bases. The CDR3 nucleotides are TGTGCCAGCAGTTCACCGTGGGACAGGGGCGTGAAACTGTTTTTT. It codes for CASSSPWDRGVKLFF.